The 29 T cell receptor beta chains listed next were all sequenced from one sample in a study of cytomegalovirus exposure and HLA in healthy donors. The PCR had 60 Vbeta and 13 Jbeta primers. Assay: immunoSEQ multiplex PCR; the TCRdb copy retains only in-frame clones and omits some. This sample yields tens of thousands of clones, of which approximately 63% are seen a single time; roughly 6.8% belongs to the top ten. The specimen sequenced was PBMCs. These TCRs come from a woman in her thirties in good health and CMV-seronegative.

The gene calls are TRBV25-1 and TRBJ2-1; 9 nucleotides align to TRBD2. V gave up 4 bases and J gave up 6 bases; unmatched junction bases: 13. Germline V gene lookup returns CDR1 MGHDK and CDR2 SYGVNS. The CDR3 length is 17 residues. CDR3 in DNA: TGTGCCAGCAGTGGCCACCGAGGGGCGGGGGGGTTCAATGAGCAGTTCTTC. As protein: CASSGHRGAGGFNEQFF. The full variable domain, rest sourced from reference TRBV25-1 and TRBJ2-1, is EADIYQTPRYLVIGTGKKITLECSQTMGHDKMYWYQQDPGMELHLIHYSYGVNSTEKGDLSSESTVSRIRTEHFPLTLESARPSHTSQYLCASSGHRGAGGFNEQFFGPGTRLTVL.

The chain is built from TRBV6-1 and TRBJ2-5; 8 bases line up with TRBD2. The germline gives CDR1 MNHNS, CDR2 SASEGT. J gave up 2 bases and V 8 bases, and 10 bases lay outside the gene matches. CDR3 size: 15 residues. The CDR3 coding sequence is TGTGCCAGCTCGGGAGGGACTGGACCTCAAGAGACCCAGTACTTC. This gives the protein CASSGGTGPQETQYF.

The chain joins TRBV5-4 to TRBJ2-3; perhaps TRBD1 as D (6 bases). This CDR3 is built from 15 residues. Per germline, CDR1 SGHNT and CDR2 YYREEE (reference sequence). V lost 3 bases and J lost 0, with 11 bases in between. CDR3 protein: CASSSRTESTDTQYF. The CDR3 DNA reads TGTGCCAGCAGCTCGAGGACAGAGAGCACAGATACGCAGTATTTT.

The chain recombines TRBV19 with TRBJ2-7; possible D gene TRBD1, 5 bases. Germline CDR1 reads LNHDA; CDR2 reads SQIVND (reference sequence). The CDR3 has 14 amino acids. V was clipped by 8 bases and J by 3 bases, with 17 bases between them. The chain's CDR3 is CASSRDLQDYEQYF. The DNA of the CDR3 is TGTGCCAGTTCTAGGGATCTACAGGACTACGAGCAGTACTTC.

The chain links TRBV28 to TRBJ2-1, with 10 nucleotides matching TRBD2. CDR3 length: 18 residues. V lost 1 base and J lost 6; bases outside the gene matches: 12. The germline V gene has CDR1 MDHEN and CDR2 SYDVKM. The CDR3 DNA is TGTGCCAGCAGTTTATTCGGGCTGCGGACTAGCGGATCCAATGAGCAGTTCTTC. Translated, it gives CASSLFGLRTSGSNEQFF.

This chain uses TRBV4-2 with TRBJ1-2, with D possibly matching TRBD1 (6 bases). V lost 1 base to trimming and J lost 8 bases, with 17 bases between them. CDR3 length: 15 amino acids. Germline values: CDR1 LGHNA, CDR2 YNFKEQ. CDR3 coding DNA: TGTGCCAGCAGCCAAGCCTTAACAGGGTCGACGGGCTACACCTTC. This gives the protein CASSQALTGSTGYTF.

This clone was observed a handful of times. The chain couples TRBV7-9 to TRBJ2-5, with no clear D. With 5 bases removed from V and 1 base from J, the gap between germline ends came to 11 bases. In germline, CDR1 is SEHNR, CDR2 FQNEAQ (reference sequence). The CDR3 totals 14 residues. DNA of the CDR3: TGTGCCAGCAGCCCTCGGAACAGCCAAGAGACCCAGTACTTC. It specifies CASSPRNSQETQYF.

The J gene is TRBJ2-7, the V gene TRBV30; 7 nucleotides align to TRBD2. The CDR3 length is 13 residues. The V segment lost 1 base and the J segment 6 bases; nucleotides outside the gene matches: 6. Germline CDR1 is GTSNPN and CDR2 is SVGIG (reference sequence). The CDR3 region is CAWSASGSGEQYF. The CDR3 coding sequence is TGTGCCTGGAGTGCTAGCGGCTCCGGCGAGCAGTACTTC.

CDR3 in amino acids: CASSWRGGLTGELFF. The DNA of the CDR3 is TGTGCCAGCAGCTGGCGGGGGGGCCTCACCGGGGAGCTGTTTTTT. This chain links TRBV11-2 with TRBJ2-2, with 9 bases fitting TRBD2. V lost 4 bases and J lost 4; bases outside the gene matches: 4. Germline V gives CDR1 SGHAT, CDR2 FQNNGV. There are 15 residues in the CDR3.

The DNA of the CDR3 is TGTGCCAGCAGTCCACCGGGACTAGCAGTTAGGTTGCAGTACTTC. This gives the protein CASSPPGLAVRLQYF. The V call is TRBV27, the J call TRBJ2-7; 9 bases line up with TRBD2. The CDR3 is 15 residues long. The V gene's germline CDR1 is MNHEY and CDR2 SMNVEV (reference sequence). Trimming took 5 bases from V and 9 from J; bases not matched to a gene: 14.

In nucleotides, the CDR3 is TGTGCCAGCAGCTCCCATACAACATACCGGGACAGTAAGGCTGAAGCTTTCTTT. Protein sequence: CASSSHTTYRDSKAEAFF. V usage is TRBV7-9 and J usage is TRBJ1-1; 7 bases are shared with TRBD1. Germline-derived CDR1 and CDR2 are SEHNR and FQNEAQ (reference sequence). V lost 4 bases to trimming and J lost 6 bases; unmatched junction nucleotides: 20. The CDR3 sequence is 18 residues long.

The chain employs TRBV7-6 and TRBJ1-5, with D possibly matching TRBD1 (5 bases). V dropped 2 bases and J dropped 2 bases, with 10 bases sitting between them. Germline V gene lookup returns CDR1 SGHVS and CDR2 FNYEAQ. The length of the CDR3 is 15 residues. DNA for the CDR3: TGTGCCAGCAGCTTACAAGGGGCCCGCAATCAGCCCCAGCATTTT. The encoded protein is CASSLQGARNQPQHF.

A few counts support this clone. This chain joins TRBV4-1 and TRBJ2-1, with D unresolved. The CDR3 spans 16 residues. Germline assignment: CDR1 MGHRA and CDR2 YSYEKL. Trimming took off 0 bases at V and 4 bases at J, with 13 bases between the two ends. Written as DNA, the CDR3 is TGCGCCAGCAGCCAAGATTTACAGAGTGGGTACAATGAGCAGTTCTTC. Its protein product is CASSQDLQSGYNEQFF.

The J gene is TRBJ1-5, the V gene TRBV6-1; 10 bases match TRBD1. Trimming took 8 bases from V and 7 from J; bases not matched to a gene: 11. Germline values: CDR1 MNHNS, CDR2 SASEGT. The CDR3 extends over 15 amino acids. Here the CDR3 reads CASGMTGGEWQPQHF. The DNA of the CDR3 is TGTGCCAGCGGGATGACAGGGGGCGAATGGCAGCCCCAGCATTTT.

DNA for the CDR3: TGCAGCGTGCCAGGGAGGGGGAGGGTCACTGAAGCTTTCTTT. Translated: CSVPGRGRVTEAFF. The V and J genes are TRBV29-1 and TRBJ1-1; tentatively, D is TRBD1 (6 bases). V was cut by 6 bases and J by 4 bases, with 18 bases left in between. Germline V CDR1 and CDR2: SQVTM, ANQGSEA. CDR3 length: 14 residues.

This clone appeared a few times. J is TRBJ2-7 and V is TRBV12-5; the D gene is possibly TRBD1 (6 bases). This CDR3 has 14 residues. V dropped 5 bases and J dropped 3 bases, with 14 bases sitting between them. CDR1 and CDR2 (germline): LGHNT, FRNRAP. CDR3 residues: CASGPRTADYEQYF. Here the CDR3 DNA reads TGTGCTAGTGGTCCTAGGACAGCGGACTACGAGCAGTACTTC.

V and J are TRBV5-1 and TRBJ1-2, with 8 bases aligning to TRBD1. From germline, CDR1 is SGHRS and CDR2 YFSETQ. V dropped 5 bases and J dropped 3; count of bases not matched to a gene: 6. The CDR3 contains 14 residues. CDR3 in amino acids: CASRRTGMDYGYTF. DNA of the CDR3: TGCGCCAGCAGACGGACAGGGATGGACTATGGCTACACCTTC. Full variable domain (remainder filled in from reference TRBV5-1 and TRBJ1-2): KAGVTQTPRYLIKTRGQQVTLSCSPISGHRSVSWYQQTPGQGLQFLFEYFSETQRNKGNFPGRFSGRQFSNSRSEMNVSTLELGDSALYLCASRRTGMDYGYTFGSGTRLTVV.

The CDR3 DNA reads as TGTGCCAGCAGCCCCATTTTTGGCCCCCAAGAGACCCAGTACTTC. The encoded protein is CASSPIFGPQETQYF. V is TRBV5-6 and J is TRBJ2-5; D uncertain. CDR3 length: 15 amino acids. V shed 4 bases and J shed 1 base, with 14 bases lying between them. Germline assignment: CDR1 SGHDT and CDR2 YYEEEE.

This sequence joins TRBV19 and TRBJ2-2, with 11 bases identical to TRBD2. V shed 2 bases, J shed 4 bases, and the junction held 3 bases outside the gene matches. This CDR3 spans 16 amino acids. Looked up from germline, CDR1 is LNHDA and CDR2 is SQIVND (reference sequence). The CDR3 sequence: CASSILAGGPTGELFF. In DNA, the CDR3 is TGTGCCAGTAGTATATTAGCGGGGGGGCCCACCGGGGAGCTGTTTTTT.

This clone appeared a few times. V is TRBV30 and J is TRBJ1-5, with TRBD1 matching over 7 bases. V gave up 2 bases and J gave up 9 bases; unmatched junction bases: 4. The CDR3 contains 12 residues. The germline CDR1 and CDR2 sequences are GTSNPN and SVGIG (reference sequence). Here the CDR3 DNA reads TGTGCCTGGAGTTTCTCAGGGGGGCCCCAGCATTTT. Amino acid sequence: CAWSFSGGPQHF. Full variable domain (outside the CDR3, taken from reference TRBV30 and TRBJ1-5): SQTIHQWPATLVQPVGSPLSLECTVEGTSNPNLYWYRQAAGRGLQLLFYSVGIGQISSEVPQNLSASRPQDRQFILSSKKLLLSDSGFYLCAWSFSGGPQHFGDGTRLSIL.

This clone was detected a few times. The V and J genes are TRBV7-9 and TRBJ2-1; D is possibly TRBD2 (6 bases). The CDR3 totals 14 residues. The germline CDR1 and CDR2 sequences are SEHNR and FQNEAQ (reference sequence). V was trimmed by 1 base and J by 6 bases, leaving 10 bases between them. CDR3 protein: CASSLGGLLNEQFF. Here the CDR3 DNA reads TGTGCCAGCAGCTTAGGAGGACTACTCAATGAGCAGTTCTTC.

The chain recombines TRBV10-2 with TRBJ1-2; 8 bases fit TRBD1. This CDR3 region has 11 residues. The germline gives CDR1 WSHSY, CDR2 SAAADI. V trimming: 10 bases; J trimming: 8 bases; junction bases outside the gene matches: 6. CDR3 amino acids: CATNAGGGYTF. Written as DNA, the CDR3 is TGCGCCACTAACGCAGGGGGCGGCTACACCTTC.

In its sample, this clone was seen once. The chain has TRBV5-1 and TRBJ2-5; D is unclear. CDR1 is SGHRS and CDR2 is YFSETQ in the germline V gene. This CDR3 has 14 residues. V dropped 0 bases and J dropped 0 bases, with 6 bases sitting between them. CDR3 sequence reads: CASSLGVNQETQYF. As DNA, the CDR3 is TGCGCCAGCAGCTTGGGTGTAAACCAAGAGACCCAGTACTTC.

This clone was counted between two and nine times. The chain joins TRBV11-3 to TRBJ2-7, with a weak D call TRBD2 (7 bases). V was pared by 1 base and J by 6 bases, with 10 bases between. CDR3 size: 13 residues. Germline lookup yields CDR1 SGHNT and CDR2 YENEEA. DNA for the CDR3: TGTGCCAGCAGCTTAGTACGGGGGGCCGAGCAGTACTTC. Amino acid sequence: CASSLVRGAEQYF.

J is TRBJ2-3 and V is TRBV7-6; 10 bases are shared with TRBD2. The germline V gene encodes CDR1 SGHVS and CDR2 FNYEAQ. This CDR3 has 16 residues. The V and J ends lost 1 base and 2 bases, in that order; junction bases with no gene match: 3. The CDR3 DNA follows: TGTGCCAGCAGCTTAGGCACTAGCGGGATCACAGATACGCAGTATTTT. This gives the protein CASSLGTSGITDTQYF.

J is TRBJ2-3 and V is TRBV5-4; 8 positions agree with TRBD2. V lost 0 bases to trimming and J lost 3 bases; unmatched junction nucleotides: 6. The CDR3 is 16 amino acids. Germline loops: CDR1 SGHNT, CDR2 YYREEE (reference sequence). CDR3 sequence: CASSLAVAGGTDTQYF. The CDR3 bases are TGTGCCAGCAGCTTGGCGGTCGCGGGAGGTACAGATACGCAGTATTTT.

In its sample, this clone was seen a few times. V usage is TRBV29-1 and J usage is TRBJ1-1; TRBD1 agrees at 9 bases. Germline V gene data show CDR1 as SQVTM and CDR2 as ANQGSEA. CDR3 length equals 12 residues. With 7 bases clipped from V and 5 bases from J, the junction kept 5 bases outside the gene matches. This CDR3 is CSGDRVATEAFF. In DNA, the CDR3 is TGCAGCGGGGACAGGGTAGCGACTGAAGCTTTCTTT.

The rearrangement joins TRBV6-4 to TRBJ2-7, with 7 positions matching TRBD1. J was trimmed by 9 bases and V by 3 bases; bases with no gene match: 14. Germline lookup yields CDR1 MRHNA and CDR2 SNTAGT. This CDR3 is 15 amino acids long. CDR3 sequence reads: CASSERQGGGSRQYF. CDR3 bases: TGTGCCAGCAGTGAGAGACAGGGTGGCGGATCACGGCAGTACTTC.

The rearrangement links TRBV29-1 to TRBJ1-2; 7 bases align to TRBD1. The CDR3 spans 14 residues. V lost 6 bases, J lost 5 bases, and 12 bases stayed unmatched. Germline assignment: CDR1 SQVTM and CDR2 ANQGSEA. CDR3 sequence reads: CSVRSLQGKYGYTF. CDR3 in DNA: TGCAGCGTCCGATCTTTACAGGGGAAGTATGGCTACACCTTC.